Listed below are T cell receptor beta chains from one sample, sequenced in a study of cytomegalovirus exposure and HLA in healthy donors. Sequenced by immunoSEQ multiplex PCR; TCRdb stores in-frame clones only, minus some. The data hold about 150,000 clones, with approximately 80% observed a single time. Sequencing was done on a sample of PBMCs. The receptors derive from a man aged 30 to 39 in good health and CMV-seropositive. Both conserved end residues are part of each CDR3. The D gene is left open where the match is weak. Rows may omit the clone size; those that give it use once, few, many or a size class.

D | size | J | V | DNA | CDR3
- | - | TRBJ2-7 | TRBV29-1 | TGCAGCGTTCAGGACAGAGGCGGACGCGAGCAGTACTTC | CSVQDRGGREQYF
TRBD1 | - | TRBJ1-6 | TRBV5-1 | TGCGCCAGCAGCGCGACAGGGAACTCTCGGAATTCACCCCTCCACTTT | CASSATGNSRNSPLHF
TRBD1 | - | TRBJ2-5 | TRBV25-1 | TGTGCCAGCAGTGCCCGGGACAGGGGGGAGACCCAGTACTTC | CASSARDRGETQYF
TRBD2 | once | TRBJ2-5 | TRBV15 | TGTGCCACCAGAGATCCGCTAGCGGGAGGTCAACAAGAGACCCAGTACTTC | CATRDPLAGGQQETQYF
- | - | TRBJ2-6 | TRBV5-6 | TGTGCCAGCAGCTACTACCTTTCTGGGGCCAACGTCCTGACTTTC | CASSYYLSGANVLTF
- | few | TRBJ2-7 | TRBV5-1 | TGCGCCAGCAGCTTAACAAGCTCCTACGAGCAGTACTTC | CASSLTSSYEQYF
TRBD2 | - | TRBJ2-2 | TRBV27 | TGTGCCAGCAGTTTCCCACATAGCGGGTATGACACCGGGGAGCTGTTTTTT | CASSFPHSGYDTGELFF
TRBD1 | - | TRBJ1-1 | TRBV7-9 | TGTGCCAGCAGCGACCAGGGGGCGAGTATGAACACTGAAGCTTTCTTT | CASSDQGASMNTEAFF
TRBD1 | - | TRBJ2-5 | TRBV7-9 | TGTGCCAGCAGCTTAGCCTCGATTGACAGGGGGATAGGGACCCAGTACTTC | CASSLASIDRGIGTQYF
- | - | TRBJ2-1 | TRBV6-6 | TGTGCCAGCAGCAATACCCGAACCAGCGGGGAGCAGTTCTTC | CASSNTRTSGEQFF
TRBD1 | - | TRBJ1-5 | TRBV30 | TGTGCCTGGAGTTATCAGGGGGACCATCAGCCCCAGCATTTT | CAWSYQGDHQPQHF
- | few | TRBJ2-1 | TRBV4-1 | TGCGCCAGCAGCCAAATAGACATGGGACTGGATGCCTACAATGAGCAGTTCTTC | CASSQIDMGLDAYNEQFF
- | - | TRBJ2-7 | TRBV7-2 | TGTGCCAGCAGCCTAGGGCGGGTAGGGTACGAGCAGTACTTC | CASSLGRVGYEQYF
TRBD2 | - | TRBJ2-2 | TRBV9 | TGTGCCAGCAGCACCCAGAGGACTAGCGGCACCGGGGAGCTGTTTTTT | CASSTQRTSGTGELFF
TRBD1 | - | TRBJ2-5 | TRBV6-1 | TGTGTCAGCAGAATCGACAGGGCGCAAGAGACCCAGTACTTC | CVSRIDRAQETQYF
TRBD1 | - | TRBJ2-1 | TRBV29-1 | TGCAGCGTTGAGGTGGACAGGCGTGAGCAGTTCTTC | CSVEVDRREQFF
- | - | TRBJ1-2 | TRBV28 | TGTGCCAGCAGGGGCGGGGTTACTGGCGTAGATGGCTACACCTTC | CASRGGVTGVDGYTF
- | - | TRBJ2-1 | TRBV4-1 | TGCGCCAGCAGCCAAGAACAGGGATGGATCTACAATGAGCAGTTCTTC | CASSQEQGWIYNEQFF
- | - | TRBJ2-4 | TRBV18 | TGTGCCAGCTCACCTTTCGACATAGCCAAAAACATTCAGTACTTC | CASSPFDIAKNIQYF
- | - | TRBJ2-5 | TRBV4-2 | TGTGCCAGCAGCCAAGAGTACCCAGGGGTTTCCCAAGAGACCCAGTACTTC | CASSQEYPGVSQETQYF
- | - | TRBJ2-3 | TRBV18 | TGTGCCAGCTCACCAAGTAGGGAGGATACGCAGTATTTT | CASSPSREDTQYF
TRBD1 | - | TRBJ2-7 | TRBV25-1 | TGTGCCAGCAGTGAGGGCATCGGGACAGGGATCCCCGGCGAGCAGTACTTC | CASSEGIGTGIPGEQYF
TRBD1 | - | TRBJ1-1 | TRBV19 | TGTGCCAGTAGTAGACGGGACAGCCTCACTGAAGCTTTCTTT | CASSRRDSLTEAFF
TRBD1 | few | TRBJ1-1 | TRBV7-6 | TGTGCCAGCAGCCCCCCCGGGACAGCGAACACTGAAGCTTTCTTT | CASSPPGTANTEAFF
- | - | TRBJ2-3 | TRBV7-9 | TGTGCCAGCAGCTGGCGATGGGACTCGATCACAGATACGCAGTATTTT | CASSWRWDSITDTQYF
TRBD2 | - | TRBJ2-2 | TRBV19 | TGTGCCAGTAGTATAGATCGGTTGGGAGGGGCCACCGGGGAGCTGTTTTTT | CASSIDRLGGATGELFF
TRBD2 | - | TRBJ2-1 | TRBV2 | TGTGCCACCACATCTAGAAGCGGGAGTCGAAGCTCCTACAATGAGCAGTTCTTC | CATTSRSGSRSSYNEQFF
TRBD1 | - | TRBJ1-1 | TRBV7-9 | TGTTCCAGCAGCTCCGACAGGGCCCCAACCTTAAACACTGAAGCTTTCTTT | CSSSSDRAPTLNTEAFF
TRBD2 | - | TRBJ2-3 | TRBV28 | TGTGCCAGCAGTTTACGGACTAGCGGGAGCGGTAGTACAGATACGCAGTATTTT | CASSLRTSGSGSTDTQYF
TRBD1 | - | TRBJ2-7 | TRBV30 | TGTGCCTGGGAAGCCCCGACAGGGTCTCCCCCCTACGAGCAGTACTTC | CAWEAPTGSPPYEQYF
TRBD2 | - | TRBJ2-3 | TRBV28 | TGTGCCAGCAGTTTATTGGAAATTGGGGCGGGAGAAACAGATACGCAGTATTTT | CASSLLEIGAGETDTQYF
TRBD1 | - | TRBJ2-1 | TRBV27 | TGTGCCAGCAGTTTAGATTGGGACAGGGGAAATGAGCAGTTCTTC | CASSLDWDRGNEQFF
- | - | TRBJ2-7 | TRBV4-1 | TGCGCCAGCAGCCAAGGGTTCCACTACGAGCAGTACTTC | CASSQGFHYEQYF
TRBD2 | - | TRBJ2-7 | TRBV7-9 | TGTGCCAGCAGCGACGTAGCGGGGCCCGCCTACGAGCAGTACTTC | CASSDVAGPAYEQYF
- | - | TRBJ2-3 | TRBV2 | TGTGCCAGCAACGGGATCACACTCACAGATACGCAGTATTTT | CASNGITLTDTQYF
- | - | TRBJ2-1 | TRBV7-3 | TGTGCCAGCAGCTTATTGAGCTATTCGCAAAACAATGAGCAGTTCTTC | CASSLLSYSQNNEQFF
TRBD1 | - | TRBJ2-2 | TRBV7-9 | TGTGCCAGCAGCACCCCGACAGGGGCGACATTGTCCGCCGGGGAGCTGTTTTTT | CASSTPTGATLSAGELFF
- | - | TRBJ2-7 | TRBV7-9 | TGTGCCAGCAGCCAATACCAGGAGGCTACTTCCTACGAGCAGTACTTC | CASSQYQEATSYEQYF
- | - | TRBJ1-1 | TRBV5-1 | TGCGCCAGCAGCTTGGAGGGCAGGGCGATGAACACTGAAGCTTTCTTT | CASSLEGRAMNTEAFF
- | few | TRBJ1-2 | TRBV5-4 | TGTGCCAGCAGCTCCCCGACAGTATATGGCTACACCTTC | CASSSPTVYGYTF
- | - | TRBJ1-3 | TRBV21-1 | TGTGCCAGCAGCAAATCTTACAGGGAGGGTATCTCTGGAAACACCATATATTTT | CASSKSYREGISGNTIYF
TRBD2 | - | TRBJ2-2 | TRBV11-2 | TGTGCCAGCAGCCGGGGACTAGCGGGACTAGCCGGGGAGCTGTTTTTT | CASSRGLAGLAGELFF
- | - | TRBJ2-1 | TRBV9 | TGTGCCAGCAGCCTTGGACTGTCTGGGTCCTACAATGAGCAGTTCTTC | CASSLGLSGSYNEQFF
TRBD1 | - | TRBJ1-1 | TRBV12-5 | TGTGCTAGTGGTTTGACAGGGGGCCACACTGAAGCTTTCTTT | CASGLTGGHTEAFF
TRBD1 | - | TRBJ2-7 | TRBV28 | TGTGCCAGCAGTTTAGGTCAGGGGGTCTCCGAGCAGTACTTC | CASSLGQGVSEQYF
TRBD2 | - | TRBJ2-7 | TRBV7-9 | TGTGCCAGCAGCCCCAAGGCGGGAGGGCCAGACGAGCAGTACTTC | CASSPKAGGPDEQYF
- | once | TRBJ2-3 | TRBV11-1 | TGTGCCAGCAGCTTAGTGCAGGGCACAGATACGCAGTATTTT | CASSLVQGTDTQYF
- | - | TRBJ1-5 | TRBV28 | TGTGCCAGCAGTTGGGAGGAGGGTGCAAATCAGCCCCAGCATTTT | CASSWEEGANQPQHF
- | - | TRBJ2-1 | TRBV7-2 | TGTGCCAGCAGCCAACCTCCTAGACAGCGAAATACCTACAATGAGCAGTTCTTC | CASSQPPRQRNTYNEQFF
TRBD2 | few | TRBJ2-7 | TRBV19 | TGTGCCAGTAGTAACACTCTAGCGGCAGCCTACGAGCAGTACTTC | CASSNTLAAAYEQYF
- | - | TRBJ2-5 | TRBV6-6 | TGTGCCAGCAGTTCCAGGGGGGAAGAGACCCAGTACTTC | CASSSRGEETQYF
- | few | TRBJ2-7 | TRBV18 | TGTGCCAGCTCACCGAGACAGGTTGCCGAGCAGTACTTC | CASSPRQVAEQYF
TRBD2 | - | TRBJ2-7 | TRBV6-5 | TGTGCCAGCAGTCCGCTAGCGGTGCTAGGGATGGAGCAGTACTTC | CASSPLAVLGMEQYF
- | - | TRBJ2-7 | TRBV5-8 | TGTGCCAGCAGCTTGGTGTGGACAGCTTACGAGCAGTACTTC | CASSLVWTAYEQYF
TRBD2 | - | TRBJ2-1 | TRBV7-9 | TGTGCCAGCAGCCACTACCATCTTAGCGGGAGGTTCGACAATGAGCAGTTCTTC | CASSHYHLSGRFDNEQFF
TRBD1 | few | TRBJ1-1 | TRBV7-8 | TGTGCCAGCAGCTTAGGGGTGACAGGGGGAACTGAAGCTTTCTTT | CASSLGVTGGTEAFF
- | - | TRBJ2-7 | TRBV27 | TGTGCCAGCAGGTATCAGGGTTCGTACGAGCAGTACTTC | CASRYQGSYEQYF